One and the same sample provided the 15 T cell receptor beta chains below, sequenced in a study of cytomegalovirus exposure and HLA in healthy donors. The PCR was carried out with 60 Vbeta primers and 13 Jbeta primers. The table came from immunoSEQ multiplex PCR; TCRdb's copy has only in-frame clones and leaves some out. Seen here are 100,000 to 150,000 clones, roughly four fifths observed once, and the top ten hold around 4%. The sequenced sample was PBMCs. The receptors were sampled from a woman in her fifties or sixties in good health and CMV-seropositive.

In its sample, this clone was seen a few times. This chain links TRBV11-2 with TRBJ2-1; TRBD2 aligns across 12 bases. The J segment lost 9 bases and the V segment lost 5 bases, leaving 8 bases of the junction unmatched. The CDR3 is made up of 15 amino acids. CDR1 SGHAT and CDR2 FQNNGV come from the germline V gene. In nucleotides, the CDR3 is TGTGCCAGCAGCCGTAGGACTAGCGGGGTTGGTGAGCAGTTCTTC. It translates to CASSRRTSGVGEQFF.

As to this clone: One end of the junction varies from germline; a read error may be responsible. The same CDR3 is also encoded by other DNA sequences in this sample. The chain employs TRBV6-1 and TRBJ1-1; a possible D gene is TRBD1 (5 bases). Germline values: CDR1 MNHNS, CDR2 SASEGT. This CDR3 is 14 amino acids long. CDR3 amino acids: CATDPGGENTEAFF. CDR3 nucleotides: TGTGCCACTGACCCGGGAGGGGAAAACACTGAAGCCTTCTTT.

CDR3 sequence reads: CASSLGTGITDTQYF. CDR3 coding DNA: TGTGCCAGCAGCCTTGGGACAGGGATCACAGATACGCAGTATTTT. The chain carries TRBV9 and TRBJ2-3, with TRBD1 identical over 9 bases. The CDR3 loop spans 15 amino acids. Germline V lookup: CDR1 SGDLS, CDR2 YYNGEE. Trimming at V came to 4 bases and at J to 2 bases, leaving 5 bases not matched to a gene.

The chain employs TRBV2 and TRBJ1-1, with D possibly being TRBD1 (5 bases). V dropped 3 bases and J dropped 5 bases, with 10 bases sitting between them. The CDR3 runs 13 residues. From germline, CDR1 is SNHLY and CDR2 FYNNEI. The CDR3 loop is CASSDRGGTEAFF. In DNA, the CDR3 is TGTGCCAGCAGTGATCGGGGGGGAACTGAAGCTTTCTTT.

The rearrangement joins TRBV6-1 to TRBJ1-5; 9 bases agree with TRBD1. The CDR3 loop spans 15 amino acids. Germline V gene lookup returns CDR1 MNHNS and CDR2 SASEGT. V shed 6 bases, J shed 6 bases, and the junction held 9 bases outside the gene matches. The CDR3 DNA is TGTGCCAGCAGCGTCCGGGACAGGGCACGTCAGCCCCAGCATTTT. Amino acids: CASSVRDRARQPQHF.

V is TRBV7-9 and J is TRBJ2-3; the D is unclear. From germline, CDR1 is SEHNR and CDR2 FQNEAQ (reference sequence). The CDR3 has 9 amino acids. Trimming pared 5 bases from V and 9 bases from J, leaving 3 bases between. CDR3 sequence: CASSQTQYF. The CDR3 nucleotides are TGTGCCAGCAGCCAAACGCAGTATTTT.

In the case of this clone: One junction end does not reproduce the germline sequence, and a read error may be involved. This sequence joins TRBV6-1 and TRBJ2-4; possible D gene TRBD1, 6 bases. Germline loops: CDR1 MNHNS, CDR2 SASEGT. The CDR3 consists of 18 residues. The CDR3, as DNA: TGTGCCGGCAGTGAACAGTGGGCGGACAGAACTCTAAAAAACATTCAGTACTTC. Its protein is CAGSEQWADRTLKNIQYF.

The chain has TRBV5-6 and TRBJ1-1; 7 bases are shared with TRBD1. Germline CDR1 is SGHDT and CDR2 is YYEEEE. The CDR3 spans 15 residues. The trim removed 4 bases at V and 1 base at J, leaving 7 bases unmatched. This CDR3 is CASSRQGITNTEAFF. The CDR3 DNA sequence: TGTGCCAGCAGCAGACAGGGTATAACGAACACTGAAGCTTTCTTT.

The V and J genes are TRBV19 and TRBJ2-3; 13 bases are shared with TRBD2. This CDR3 is built from 16 residues. The ends lost 5 bases at V and 5 bases at J; junction bases unmatched: 7. Germline V lookup: CDR1 LNHDA, CDR2 SQIVND (reference sequence). The CDR3 region is CASSSGLAGAVDTQYF. The DNA for the CDR3 is TGTGCCAGTAGTTCCGGACTAGCGGGGGCTGTAGATACGCAGTATTTT.

The V call is TRBV5-5, the J call TRBJ2-3, with TRBD1 matching over 7 bases. Looked up from germline, CDR1 is SGHKS and CDR2 is YYEKEE (reference sequence). Trimming took 2 bases from V and 4 from J; bases not matched to a gene: 4. This CDR3 is built from 14 residues. CDR3 nucleotides: TGTGCCAGCAGCTTTGACAGGGTTTCAGATACGCAGTATTTT. Amino acids: CASSFDRVSDTQYF.

This clone is a singleton in its sample. The V and J genes are TRBV30 and TRBJ1-4; TRBD1 aligns across 9 bases. J was trimmed by 1 base and V by 3 bases; bases with no gene match: 6. This CDR3 region has 16 residues. The germline V gene has CDR1 GTSNPN and CDR2 SVGIG (reference sequence). The CDR3 reads CAWREKGQGTNEKLFF. The CDR3 coding sequence is TGTGCCTGGAGGGAGAAGGGACAGGGAACTAATGAAAAACTGTTTTTT.

The chain carries TRBV6-1 and TRBJ2-5; 9 nucleotides match TRBD2. V trimming: 0 bases; J trimming: 0 bases; junction bases outside the gene matches: 11. CDR3 size: 19 residues. The germline gives CDR1 MNHNS, CDR2 SASEGT. CDR3 residues: CASSEALSGTSFNQETQYF. As DNA, the CDR3 is TGTGCCAGCAGTGAAGCTTTGTCCGGGACTAGCTTTAACCAAGAGACCCAGTACTTC.

This clone was recorded only once. This rearrangement joins TRBV6-6 to TRBJ1-5; D remains ambiguous. The V gene lost 5 bases and the J gene lost 0 bases, with 8 bases spanning the gap. The CDR3 runs 14 residues. The germline gives CDR1 MNHNY, CDR2 SVGAGI (reference sequence). CDR3 protein: CASSGGYSNQPQHF. In nucleotides, the CDR3 is TGTGCCAGCAGTGGAGGGTATAGCAATCAGCCCCAGCATTTT.

The chain employs TRBV7-2 and TRBJ1-5; possibly TRBD1 for D (5 bases). Germline-derived CDR1 and CDR2 are SGHTA and FQGNSA. Trimming removed 5 bases from V and 2 bases from J, with 7 bases in between. The CDR3 consists of 13 residues. CDR3 residues: CASSVRGNQPQHF. The CDR3 DNA is TGTGCCAGCAGCGTCAGGGGCAATCAGCCCCAGCATTTT.

The chain is built from TRBV9 and TRBJ2-5; 8 bases line up with TRBD2. The CDR3 has 13 amino acids. Germline trimming cut 6 bases from V and 5 bases from J; bases unmatched to any gene: 6. Germline loops: CDR1 SGDLS, CDR2 YYNGEE. The DNA of the CDR3 is TGTGCCAGCACTGGACCGGGAGGGGAGACCCAGTACTTC. Protein: CASTGPGGETQYF.